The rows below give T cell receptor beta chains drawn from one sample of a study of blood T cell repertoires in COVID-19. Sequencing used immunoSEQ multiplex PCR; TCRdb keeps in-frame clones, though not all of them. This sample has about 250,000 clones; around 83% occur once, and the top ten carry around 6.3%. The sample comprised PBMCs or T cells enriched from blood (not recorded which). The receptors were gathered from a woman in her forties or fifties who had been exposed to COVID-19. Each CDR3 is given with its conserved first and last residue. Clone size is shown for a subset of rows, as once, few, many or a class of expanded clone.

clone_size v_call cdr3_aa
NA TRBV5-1 CASSPDRGDQPQHF
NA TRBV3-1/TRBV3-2 CASSQGQGEYGYTF
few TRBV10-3 CAISETLSSGGLRETQYF
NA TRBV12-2 CASRFATLGQNTEAFF
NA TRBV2 CASRPGQGGEKLFF
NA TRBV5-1 CASSPGQYSNQPQHF
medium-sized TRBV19 CASTRTGNNNEQFF
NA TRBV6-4 CASSDRGDSYNEQFF
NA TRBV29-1 CSVDPWGEDTEAFF
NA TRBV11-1 CASSSGAGNTGELFF
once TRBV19 CASSMTGAIYEQYF
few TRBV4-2 CASSQEGGVIEETQYF
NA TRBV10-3 CAISSEGGTVYGYTF
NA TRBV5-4 CASRPSGGQETQYF
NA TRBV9 CASSVAPQGEYEQYF
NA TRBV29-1 CSVGAPGYTF
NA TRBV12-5 CASGLGQVNQPQHF
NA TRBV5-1 CASSLDGVNTEAFF
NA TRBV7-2 CASSLVSGDNSPLHF
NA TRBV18 CASSPLIGRGGTEAFF
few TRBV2 CASSETWEGSDTEAFF
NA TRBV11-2 CASSLDGNNEQFF
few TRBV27 CASSLVNTGNGYTF
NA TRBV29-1 CSVQIPVSGNTIYF
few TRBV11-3 CASSLDPGANEQFF
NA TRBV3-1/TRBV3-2 CASSQGGRGLYYEQYF
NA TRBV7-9 CASSFRGNRDNEQFF
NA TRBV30 CAFHLSSYEQYF
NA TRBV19 CATPQGRNQPQHF
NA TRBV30 CAWSVGVQETQYF
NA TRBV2 CASRGGGSSYNSPLHF
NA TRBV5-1 CASSLVPSHLYEQYF
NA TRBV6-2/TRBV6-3 CASSYQPGLGIYF
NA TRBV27 CASSWTPLNTEAFF
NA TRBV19 CASSIQGPSDTGELFF
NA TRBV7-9 CASSPLGRGARETQYF
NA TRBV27 CASSLGRDSYNEQFF
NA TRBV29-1 CSVDRFYTF
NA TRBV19 CASSSGVSYNSPLHF
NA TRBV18 CASSLQGGYTF
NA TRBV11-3 CASSLEPGGYGYTF
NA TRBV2 CASSEAHVAAEAFF
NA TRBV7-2 CASSLSPGGYYGQFF
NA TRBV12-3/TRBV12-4 CASSFDGGVAYF
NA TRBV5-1 CASSPFARGGSYNEQFF
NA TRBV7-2 CASSQWTGEDQYF
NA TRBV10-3 CAIRAPGEGFEQYF
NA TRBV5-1 CASSAGTGDGYTF
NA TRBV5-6 CASSPRQGRNYGYTF
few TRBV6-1 CASSEAPEGATGNTIYF
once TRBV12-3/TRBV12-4 CASTLNTEAFF
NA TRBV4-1 CASSQVWTGAGGYTF